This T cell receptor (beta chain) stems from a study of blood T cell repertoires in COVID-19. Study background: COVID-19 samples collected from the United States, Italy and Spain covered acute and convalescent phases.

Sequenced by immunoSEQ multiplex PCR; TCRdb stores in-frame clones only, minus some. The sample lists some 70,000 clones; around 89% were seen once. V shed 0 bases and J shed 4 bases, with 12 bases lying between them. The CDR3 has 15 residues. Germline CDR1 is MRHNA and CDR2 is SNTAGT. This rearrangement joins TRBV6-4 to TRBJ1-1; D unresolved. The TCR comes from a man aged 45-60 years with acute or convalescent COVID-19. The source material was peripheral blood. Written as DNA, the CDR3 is TGTGCCAGCAGTGACTCGCCGAACCCGGGCACTGAAGCTTTCTTT. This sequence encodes CASSDSPNPGTEAFF.